These 10 T cell receptor beta chains came from one sample sequenced in a study of cytomegalovirus exposure and HLA in healthy donors. Here immunoSEQ multiplex PCR was the method, and the copy in TCRdb shows in-frame clones only, minus some. The sample consists of roughly 100,000 clones, 70% to 90% of them appearing once. The specimen sequenced was PBMCs. These receptors all stem from a young woman in good health and CMV-seropositive.

The chain couples TRBV27 to TRBJ1-1; D gene ambiguous. V was pared by 3 bases and J by 3 bases, with 8 bases between. The V gene's germline CDR1 is MNHEY and CDR2 SMNVEV (reference sequence). This CDR3 is 13 amino acids long. The CDR3 protein is CASSFGVDTEAFF. CDR3 bases: TGTGCCAGCAGTTTCGGGGTAGACACTGAAGCTTTCTTT.

The rearrangement joins TRBV2 to TRBJ2-3; D is unresolved. The V end lost 5 bases, the J end lost 2 bases, and 11 bases lay between the germline ends. Germline CDR1 reads SNHLY; CDR2 reads FYNNEI. This CDR3 has 14 amino acids. CDR3 DNA sequence: TGTGCCAGCAGTCCGAGCGCCCTCACAGATACGCAGTATTTT. Protein sequence: CASSPSALTDTQYF.

The chain carries TRBV5-1 and TRBJ2-7, with D perhaps TRBD2 (6 bases). CDR3 length: 13 residues. Trimming removed 3 bases from V and 4 bases from J, with 11 bases in between. Germline V gene lookup returns CDR1 SGHRS and CDR2 YFSETQ. DNA for the CDR3: TGCGCCAGCAGCTGGGACTCAACGTACGAGCAGTACTTC. Its protein product is CASSWDSTYEQYF.

The J gene is TRBJ2-5, the V gene TRBV15; D is unclear. In germline, CDR1 is LNHNV, CDR2 YYDKDF (reference sequence). The CDR3 runs to 13 residues. The V and J ends lost 1 base and 7 bases respectively, with 10 bases between them. This CDR3 is CATSRGGLATQYF. In DNA form, the CDR3 reads TGTGCCACCAGCAGAGGAGGATTGGCGACCCAGTACTTC.

V is TRBV2 and J is TRBJ1-6; D perhaps matches TRBD1 (5 bases). V was pared by 8 bases and J by 6 bases, with 17 bases between. This CDR3 is built from 15 residues. Germline V gives CDR1 SNHLY, CDR2 FYNNEI. The CDR3 protein is CASARLAGINSPLHF. CDR3 nucleotide sequence: TGTGCCAGCGCTCGATTGGCAGGGATTAATTCACCCCTCCACTTT.

The chain recombines TRBV5-1 with TRBJ2-1; D possibly corresponds to TRBD2 (6 bases). The CDR3 spans 16 residues. The V gene lost 4 bases and the J gene lost 0 bases, with 14 bases spanning the gap. Germline loops: CDR1 SGHRS, CDR2 YFSETQ. The CDR3: CASSRDPRGSYNEQFF. DNA of the CDR3: TGCGCCAGCAGCAGGGACCCGCGGGGCTCCTACAATGAGCAGTTCTTC.

The chain combines TRBV6-5 with TRBJ1-1; no reliable D call. V was shortened by 2 bases and J by 10 bases, with 20 bases between the two germline ends. Germline loops: CDR1 MNHEY, CDR2 SVGAGI. CDR3 length: 15 residues. The CDR3: CASSYGPSVVEGAFF. The DNA of the CDR3 is TGTGCCAGCAGTTACGGTCCTTCGGTCGTAGAGGGAGCTTTCTTT.

V is TRBV6-5 and J is TRBJ2-5; 7 nucleotides agree with TRBD2. CDR1 and CDR2 (germline): MNHEY, SVGAGI. The CDR3 consists of 15 residues. J lost 2 bases, V lost 6 bases, and 9 bases had no gene match. The CDR3 spells CASRSGALTQETQYF. CDR3 bases: TGTGCCAGCAGGAGCGGGGCCCTGACGCAAGAGACCCAGTACTTC.

The rearrangement joins TRBV5-6 to TRBJ2-7, with 9 bases fitting TRBD1. The germline gives CDR1 SGHDT, CDR2 YYEEEE. The trim removed 4 bases at V and 5 bases at J, leaving 10 bases unmatched. The CDR3 runs to 15 residues. CDR3: CASSPRDREFNEQYF. The CDR3 region has the DNA TGTGCCAGCAGCCCCAGGGACAGGGAGTTTAACGAGCAGTACTTC.

The rearrangement joins TRBV6-6 to TRBJ1-5; D is undetermined. Germline-derived CDR1 and CDR2 are MNHNY and SVGAGI (reference sequence). This CDR3 has 14 residues. Trimming stripped 7 bases from V and 6 bases from J, with 16 bases between. The CDR3 region is CASTLGRVGQPQHF. The DNA for the CDR3 is TGTGCCAGCACTTTAGGGAGGGTGGGTCAGCCCCAGCATTTT.